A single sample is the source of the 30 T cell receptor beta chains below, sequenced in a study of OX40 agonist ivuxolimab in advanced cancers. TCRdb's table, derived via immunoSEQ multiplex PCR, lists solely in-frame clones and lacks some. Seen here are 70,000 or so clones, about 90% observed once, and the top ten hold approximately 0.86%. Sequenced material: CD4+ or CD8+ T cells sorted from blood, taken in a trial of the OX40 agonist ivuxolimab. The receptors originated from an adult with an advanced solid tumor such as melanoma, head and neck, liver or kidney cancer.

As DNA, the CDR3 is TGTGCCAGCAGCTTTCGAGGGACGCTTGCCTACAATGAGCAGTTCTTC. Translation gives CASSFRGTLAYNEQFF. The rearrangement uses TRBV5-6 and TRBJ2-1; perhaps D is TRBD1 or TRBD2 (5 bases each). Trimming shortened V by 2 bases and J by 2 bases, and 14 bases separated the two germline ends. CDR1 and CDR2 from the germline V gene are SGHDT and YYEEEE. This CDR3 has 16 amino acids.

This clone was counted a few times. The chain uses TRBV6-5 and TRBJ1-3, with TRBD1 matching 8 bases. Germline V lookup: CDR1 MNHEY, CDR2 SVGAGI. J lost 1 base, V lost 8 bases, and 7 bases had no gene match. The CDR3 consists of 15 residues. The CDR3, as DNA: TGTGCCAGCTCCCAGGGGGCGCTTTCTGGAAACACCATATATTTT. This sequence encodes CASSQGALSGNTIYF.

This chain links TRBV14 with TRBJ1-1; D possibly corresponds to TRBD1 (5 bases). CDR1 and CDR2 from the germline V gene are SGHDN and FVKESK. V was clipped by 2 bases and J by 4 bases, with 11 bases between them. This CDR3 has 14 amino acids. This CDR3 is CASSQSRGGTEAFF. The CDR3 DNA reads TGTGCCAGCAGCCAAAGTCGGGGGGGCACTGAAGCTTTCTTT.

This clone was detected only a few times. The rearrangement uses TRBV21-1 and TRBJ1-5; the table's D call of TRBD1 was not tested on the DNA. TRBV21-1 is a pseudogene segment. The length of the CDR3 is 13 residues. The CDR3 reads CASEDRGDQPQHF. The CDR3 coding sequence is TGTGCCAGCGAGGACAGGGGGGATCAGCCCCAGCATTTT.

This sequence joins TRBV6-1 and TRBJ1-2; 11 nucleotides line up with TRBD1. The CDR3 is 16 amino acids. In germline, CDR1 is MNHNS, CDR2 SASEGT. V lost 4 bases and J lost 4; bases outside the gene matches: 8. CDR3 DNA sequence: TGTGCCAGCAGTGGACCCCGGACAGGGGGCTTCTATGGCTACACCTTC. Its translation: CASSGPRTGGFYGYTF.

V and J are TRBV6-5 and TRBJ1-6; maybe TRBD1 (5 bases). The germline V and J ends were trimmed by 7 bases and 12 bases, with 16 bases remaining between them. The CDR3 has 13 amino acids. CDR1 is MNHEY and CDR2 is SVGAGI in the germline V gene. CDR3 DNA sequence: TGTGCCAGCAAAGGGGCCGTACGCGAACCCCTCCACTTT. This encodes CASKGAVREPLHF.

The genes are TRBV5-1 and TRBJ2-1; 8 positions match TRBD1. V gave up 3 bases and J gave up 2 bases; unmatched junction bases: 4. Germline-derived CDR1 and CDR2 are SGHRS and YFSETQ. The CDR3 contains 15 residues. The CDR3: CASSWGQDTYNEQFF. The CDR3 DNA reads TGCGCCAGCAGCTGGGGACAGGATACCTACAATGAGCAGTTCTTC.

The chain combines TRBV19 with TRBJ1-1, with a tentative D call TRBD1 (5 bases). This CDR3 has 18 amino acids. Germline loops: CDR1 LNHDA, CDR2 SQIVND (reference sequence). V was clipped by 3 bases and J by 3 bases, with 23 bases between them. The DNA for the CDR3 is TGTGCCAGTAGTATTGGGACGTGGGGGGAAAGGACTTACACTGAAGCTTTCTTT. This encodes CASSIGTWGERTYTEAFF.

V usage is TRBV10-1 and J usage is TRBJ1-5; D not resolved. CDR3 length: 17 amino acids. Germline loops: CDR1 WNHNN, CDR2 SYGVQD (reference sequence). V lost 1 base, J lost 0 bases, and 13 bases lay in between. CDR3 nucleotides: TGCGCCAGCAGTGAGTGGCAGCGGTACAATAGCAATCAGCCCCAGCATTTT. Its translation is CASSEWQRYNSNQPQHF.

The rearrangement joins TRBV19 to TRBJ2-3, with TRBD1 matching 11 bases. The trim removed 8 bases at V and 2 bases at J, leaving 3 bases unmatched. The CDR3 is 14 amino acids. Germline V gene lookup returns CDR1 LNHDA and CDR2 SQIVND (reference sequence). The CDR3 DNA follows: TGTGCCAGTCGGGACAGGGGGGACACAGATACGCAGTATTTT. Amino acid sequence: CASRDRGDTDTQYF.

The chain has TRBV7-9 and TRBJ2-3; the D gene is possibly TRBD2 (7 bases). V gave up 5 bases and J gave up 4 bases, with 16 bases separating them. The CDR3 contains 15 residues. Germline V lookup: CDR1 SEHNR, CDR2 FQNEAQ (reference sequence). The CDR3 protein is CASSPGWGGSDTQYF. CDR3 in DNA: TGTGCCAGCAGCCCCGGCTGGGGGGGCTCAGATACGCAGTATTTT.

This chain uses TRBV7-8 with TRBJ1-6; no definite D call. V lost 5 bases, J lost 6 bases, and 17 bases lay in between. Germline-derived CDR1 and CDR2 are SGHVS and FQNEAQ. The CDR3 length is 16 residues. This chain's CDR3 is CASSAAFASANSPLHF. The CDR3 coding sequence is TGTGCCAGCAGCGCCGCTTTCGCCTCCGCTAATTCACCCCTCCACTTT.

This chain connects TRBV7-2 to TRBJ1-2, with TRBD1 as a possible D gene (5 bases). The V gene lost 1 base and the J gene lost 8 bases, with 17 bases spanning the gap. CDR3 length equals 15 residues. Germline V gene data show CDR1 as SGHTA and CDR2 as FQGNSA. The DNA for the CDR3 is TGTGCCAGCAGCTTAGGAGGGACGTCCCAACGGGGCTACACCTTC. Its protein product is CASSLGGTSQRGYTF.

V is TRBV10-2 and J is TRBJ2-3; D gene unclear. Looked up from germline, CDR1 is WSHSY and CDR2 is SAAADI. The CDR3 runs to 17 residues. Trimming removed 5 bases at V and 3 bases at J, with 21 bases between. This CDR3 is CASSYWAAVQGTDTQYF. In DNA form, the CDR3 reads TGCGCCAGCAGTTATTGGGCTGCGGTCCAAGGGACAGATACGCAGTATTTT.

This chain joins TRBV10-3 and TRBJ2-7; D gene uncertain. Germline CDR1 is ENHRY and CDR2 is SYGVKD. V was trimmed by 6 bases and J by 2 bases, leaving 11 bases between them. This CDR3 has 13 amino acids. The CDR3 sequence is CAIRLTATYEQYF. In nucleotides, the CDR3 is TGTGCCATCAGGCTTACAGCGACCTACGAGCAGTACTTC.

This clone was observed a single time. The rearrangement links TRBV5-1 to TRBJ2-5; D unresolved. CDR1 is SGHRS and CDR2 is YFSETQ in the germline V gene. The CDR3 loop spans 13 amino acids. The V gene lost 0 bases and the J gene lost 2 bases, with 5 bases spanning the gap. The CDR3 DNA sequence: TGCGCCAGCAGCTTGGCTAGACAAGAGACCCAGTACTTC. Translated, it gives CASSLARQETQYF.

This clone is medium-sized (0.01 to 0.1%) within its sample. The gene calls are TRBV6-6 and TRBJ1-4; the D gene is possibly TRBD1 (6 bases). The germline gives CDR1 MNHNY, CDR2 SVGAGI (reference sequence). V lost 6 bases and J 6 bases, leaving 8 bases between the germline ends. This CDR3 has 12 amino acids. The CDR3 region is CASRNRDEKLFF. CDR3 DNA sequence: TGTGCCAGCAGAAACAGGGATGAAAAACTGTTTTTT.

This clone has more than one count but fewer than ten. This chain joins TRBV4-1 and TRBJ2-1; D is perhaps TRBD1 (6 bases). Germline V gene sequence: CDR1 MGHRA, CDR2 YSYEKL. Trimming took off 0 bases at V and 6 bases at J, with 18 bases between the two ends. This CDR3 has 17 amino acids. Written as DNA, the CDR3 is TGCGCCAGCAGCCAAGAGACCCAGGGGACCCCTGGCAATGAGCAGTTCTTC. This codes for CASSQETQGTPGNEQFF.

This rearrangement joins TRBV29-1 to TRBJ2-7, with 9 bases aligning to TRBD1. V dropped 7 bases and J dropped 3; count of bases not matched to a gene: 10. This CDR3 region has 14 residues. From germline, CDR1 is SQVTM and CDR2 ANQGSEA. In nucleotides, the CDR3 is TGCAGCGCCAGCTTAGGGACAGGGCGCTACGAGCAGTACTTC. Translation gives CSASLGTGRYEQYF.

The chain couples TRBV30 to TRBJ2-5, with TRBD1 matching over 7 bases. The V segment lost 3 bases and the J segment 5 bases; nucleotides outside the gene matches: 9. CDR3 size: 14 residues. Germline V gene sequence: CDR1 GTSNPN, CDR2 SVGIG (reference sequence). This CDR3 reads CAWRAQGLVETQYF. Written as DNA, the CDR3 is TGTGCCTGGAGAGCACAGGGGCTGGTGGAGACCCAGTACTTC.

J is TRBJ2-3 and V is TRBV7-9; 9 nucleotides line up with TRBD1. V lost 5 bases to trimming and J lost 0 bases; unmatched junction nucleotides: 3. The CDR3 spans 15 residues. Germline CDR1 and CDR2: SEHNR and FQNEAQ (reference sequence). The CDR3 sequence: CASSPGTGSTDTQYF. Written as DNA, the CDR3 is TGTGCCAGCAGCCCTGGGACAGGGAGCACAGATACGCAGTATTTT.

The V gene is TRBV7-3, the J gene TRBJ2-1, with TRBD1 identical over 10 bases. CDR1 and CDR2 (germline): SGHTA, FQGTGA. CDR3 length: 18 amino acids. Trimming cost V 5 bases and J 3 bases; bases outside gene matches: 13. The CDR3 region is CASSLKSGTGAFYNEQFF. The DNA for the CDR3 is TGTGCCAGCAGCCTAAAATCCGGGACAGGGGCTTTCTACAATGAGCAGTTCTTC.

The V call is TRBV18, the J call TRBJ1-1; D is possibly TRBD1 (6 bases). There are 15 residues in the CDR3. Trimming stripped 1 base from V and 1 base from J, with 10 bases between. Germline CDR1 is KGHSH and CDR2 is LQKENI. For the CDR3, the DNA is TGTGCCAGCTCACCACTTCGGACAGAGAACACTGAAGCTTTCTTT. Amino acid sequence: CASSPLRTENTEAFF. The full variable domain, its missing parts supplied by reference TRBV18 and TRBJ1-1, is NAGVMQNPRHLVRRRGQEARLRCSPMKGHSHVYWYRQLPEEGLKFMVYLQKENIIDESGMPKERFSAEFPKEGPSILRIQQVVRGDSAAYFCASSPLRTENTEAFFGQGTRLTVV.

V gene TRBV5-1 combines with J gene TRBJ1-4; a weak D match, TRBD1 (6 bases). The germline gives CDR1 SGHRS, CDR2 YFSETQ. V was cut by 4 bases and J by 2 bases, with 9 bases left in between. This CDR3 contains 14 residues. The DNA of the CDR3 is TGCGCCAGCAGCCCGGACAGCACTAATGAAAAACTGTTTTTT. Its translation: CASSPDSTNEKLFF. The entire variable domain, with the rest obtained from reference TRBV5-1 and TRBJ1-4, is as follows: KAGVTQTPRYLIKTRGQQVTLSCSPISGHRSVSWYQQTPGQGLQFLFEYFSETQRNKGNFPGRFSGRQFSNSRSEMNVSTLELGDSALYLCASSPDSTNEKLFFGSGTQLSVL.

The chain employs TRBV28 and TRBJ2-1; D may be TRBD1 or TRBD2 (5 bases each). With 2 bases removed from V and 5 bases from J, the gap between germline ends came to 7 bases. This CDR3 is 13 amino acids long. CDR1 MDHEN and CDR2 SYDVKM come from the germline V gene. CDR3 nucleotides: TGTGCCAGCAGTTTAGGGACCGACAATGAGCAGTTCTTC. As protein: CASSLGTDNEQFF.

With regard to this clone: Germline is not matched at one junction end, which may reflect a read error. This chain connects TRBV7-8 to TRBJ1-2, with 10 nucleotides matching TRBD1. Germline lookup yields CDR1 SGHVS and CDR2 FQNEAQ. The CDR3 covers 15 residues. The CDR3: CASSARRGTGEGLAF. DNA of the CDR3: TGTGCCAGCAGCGCGCGCCGAGGGACAGGGGAAGGCTTGGCCTTC.

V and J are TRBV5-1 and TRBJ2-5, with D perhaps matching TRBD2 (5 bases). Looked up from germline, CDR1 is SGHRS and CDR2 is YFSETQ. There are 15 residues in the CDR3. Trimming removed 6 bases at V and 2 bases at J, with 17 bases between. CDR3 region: CASTEVEGFQETQYF. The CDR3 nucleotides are TGCGCCAGCACAGAGGTTGAGGGCTTTCAAGAGACCCAGTACTTC.

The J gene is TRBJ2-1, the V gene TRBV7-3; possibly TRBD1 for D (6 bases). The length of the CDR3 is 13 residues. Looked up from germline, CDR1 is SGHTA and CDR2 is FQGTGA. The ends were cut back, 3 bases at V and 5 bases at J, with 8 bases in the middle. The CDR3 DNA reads TGTGCCAGCAGCTTTGGACAGAACAATGAGCAGTTCTTC. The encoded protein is CASSFGQNNEQFF.

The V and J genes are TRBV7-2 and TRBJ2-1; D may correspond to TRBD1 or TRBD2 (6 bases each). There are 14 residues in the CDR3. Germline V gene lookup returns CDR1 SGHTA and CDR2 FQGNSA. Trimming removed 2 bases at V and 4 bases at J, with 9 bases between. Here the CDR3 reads CASSLRGRYNEQFF. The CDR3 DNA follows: TGTGCCAGCAGCTTAAGGGGGAGGTACAATGAGCAGTTCTTC.

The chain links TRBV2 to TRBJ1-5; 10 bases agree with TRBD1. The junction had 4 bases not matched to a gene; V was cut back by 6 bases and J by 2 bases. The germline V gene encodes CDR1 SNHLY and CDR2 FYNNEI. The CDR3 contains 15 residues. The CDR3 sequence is CASSDGTGGNQPQHF. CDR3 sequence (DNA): TGTGCCAGCAGCGACGGGACAGGGGGCAATCAGCCCCAGCATTTT.